Reported below is one T cell receptor beta chain. What it binds is unknown. CDR1 and CDR2 from the germline V gene are MNHEY and SVGAGI. The CDR3 extends over 12 amino acids. Trimming removed 6 bases from V and 6 bases from J, with 11 bases in between. This entry is derived from a study of cytomegalovirus exposure and HLA in healthy donors. Study-wide results and caveats: Beyond CMV serostatus, there was no information to go on about immune exposure. By a later analysis, the bulk of CMV-associated TCR beta chains appeared HLA-restricted.

Use of 60 Vbeta and 13 Jbeta primers characterized the PCR. The table came from immunoSEQ multiplex PCR; TCRdb's copy has only in-frame clones and leaves some out. The sample records some 150,000 clones, around 79% being singletons. The sequencing sample was made of PBMCs. This chain connects TRBV6-5 to TRBJ1-1; D ambiguous. The sequence was collected from a human donor in good health. The DNA for the CDR3 is TGTGCCAGCAGGACATCTGGCGCTGAAGCTTTCTTT. Translated, it gives CASRTSGAEAFF.